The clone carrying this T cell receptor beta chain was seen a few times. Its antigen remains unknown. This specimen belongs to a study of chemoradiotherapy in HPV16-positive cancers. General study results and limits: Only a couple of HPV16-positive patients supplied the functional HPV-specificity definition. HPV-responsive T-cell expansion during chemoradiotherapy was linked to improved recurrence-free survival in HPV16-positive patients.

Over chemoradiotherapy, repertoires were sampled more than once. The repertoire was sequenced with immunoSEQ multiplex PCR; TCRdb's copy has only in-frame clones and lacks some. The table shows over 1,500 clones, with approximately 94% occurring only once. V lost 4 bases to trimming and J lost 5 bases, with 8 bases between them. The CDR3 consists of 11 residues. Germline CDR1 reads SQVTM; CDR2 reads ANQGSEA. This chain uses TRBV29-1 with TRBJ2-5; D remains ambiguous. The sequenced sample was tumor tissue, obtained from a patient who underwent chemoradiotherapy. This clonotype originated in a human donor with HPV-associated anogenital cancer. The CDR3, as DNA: TGCAGCGTTGGAGCGAAGGAGACCCAGTACTTC. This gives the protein CSVGAKETQYF.